This entry lists 18 T cell receptor beta chains sequenced from one sample in a study of blood T cell repertoires in COVID-19. Measured with immunoSEQ multiplex PCR; TCRdb has only the in-frame clones, and not every one. The sample lists 300,000 or so clones, 70% to 90% occurring once. Sequences were obtained from PBMCs or T cells enriched from blood (not recorded which). Receptors originate from a woman in her twenties or thirties who had recovered from COVID-19.

The chain links TRBV29-1 to TRBJ2-2; TRBD1 matches at 8 bases. V was clipped by 7 bases and J by 6 bases; unmatched bases: 7. Germline V gene lookup returns CDR1 SQVTM and CDR2 ANQGSEA. This CDR3 has 13 residues. The CDR3 protein is CSADQGAAGELFF. DNA of the CDR3: TGCAGCGCCGACCAGGGGGCAGCCGGGGAGCTGTTTTTT.

The V and J genes are TRBV2 and TRBJ1-1; tentative D call: TRBD1 (5 bases). This CDR3 is built from 14 residues. The V and J ends lost 6 bases and 0 bases respectively, with 11 bases between them. CDR1 and CDR2 (germline): SNHLY, FYNNEI. DNA for the CDR3: TGTGCCAGCAGGGCGGGACTGATGAACACTGAAGCTTTCTTT. Amino acid sequence: CASRAGLMNTEAFF. Complete variable domain (other parts from reference TRBV2 and TRBJ1-1): EPEVTQTPSHQVTQMGQEVILRCVPISNHLYFYWYRQILGQKVEFLVSFYNNEISEKSEIFDDQFSVERPDGSNFTLKIRSTKLEDSAMYFCASRAGLMNTEAFFGQGTRLTVV.

V is TRBV6-5 and J is TRBJ1-4; D is possibly TRBD1 (5 bases). Germline V gene data show CDR1 as MNHEY and CDR2 as SVGAGI. V was cut by 1 base and J by 0 bases, with 9 bases left in between. The CDR3 runs to 16 residues. The CDR3 DNA sequence: TGTGCCAGCAGTTACTGGGGGGGAGCAACTAATGAAAAACTGTTTTTT. Protein product: CASSYWGGATNEKLFF.

CDR3 residues: CASSQPGRDYGYTF. CDR3 in DNA: TGTGCCAGCAGCCAACCGGGGAGGGACTATGGCTACACCTTC. The gene calls are TRBV7-2 and TRBJ1-2; D not resolved. Germline lookup yields CDR1 SGHTA and CDR2 FQGNSA. The CDR3 has 14 residues. Trimming shortened V by 5 bases and J by 3 bases, and 13 bases separated the two germline ends.

V and J are TRBV27 and TRBJ2-7; 10 bases agree with TRBD1. Germline lookup yields CDR1 MNHEY and CDR2 SMNVEV (reference sequence). This CDR3 spans 15 amino acids. The V segment lost 4 bases and the J segment 2 bases; nucleotides outside the gene matches: 5. The CDR3 DNA is TGTGCCAGCAGTTCCCTCGGGACAGGGGCCTACGAGCAGTACTTC. Its protein product is CASSSLGTGAYEQYF.

This rearrangement joins TRBV11-3 to TRBJ2-2, with D maybe TRBD2 (7 bases). Trimming took 5 bases from V and 3 from J, leaving 13 bases between them. From germline, CDR1 is SGHNT and CDR2 YENEEA. This CDR3 is built from 15 residues. CDR3 sequence (DNA): TGTGCCAGCAGCCCGGGGGGCGGGGACACCGGGGAGCTGTTTTTT. It specifies CASSPGGGDTGELFF.

CDR3 in amino acids: CASSALGVAGLSYEQYF. In DNA, the CDR3 is TGTGCCAGCAGCGCACTAGGAGTAGCGGGACTCTCCTACGAGCAGTACTTC. The J gene is TRBJ2-7, the V gene TRBV7-2, with 8 bases that match TRBD2. The J segment lost 0 bases and the V segment lost 5 bases, leaving 12 bases of the junction unmatched. In germline, CDR1 is SGHTA, CDR2 FQGNSA. The length of the CDR3 is 17 residues.

This clone was observed a single time. The rearrangement joins TRBV24-1 to TRBJ1-5; D perhaps matches TRBD1 (6 bases). V dropped 4 bases and J dropped 6 bases, with 18 bases sitting between them. The germline V gene has CDR1 KGHDR and CDR2 SFDVKD. This CDR3 comprises 16 residues. Here the CDR3 reads CATSEPGGAGRQPQHF. The CDR3 region has the DNA TGTGCCACCAGTGAGCCGGGGGGGGCTGGTCGTCAGCCCCAGCATTTT.

The CDR3 sequence: CASSSNRGLIIQYF. DNA of the CDR3: TGTGCCAGCAGCTCCAACAGGGGGCTGATCATTCAGTACTTC. The chain combines TRBV7-3 with TRBJ2-4; 9 bases fit TRBD1. The V and J ends lost 4 bases and 9 bases, in that order; junction bases with no gene match: 7. The CDR3 has 14 residues. Germline V lookup: CDR1 SGHTA, CDR2 FQGTGA. Filled out from reference TRBV7-3 and TRBJ2-4, the complete variable domain reads GAGVSQTPSNKVTEKGKYVELRCDPISGHTALYWYRQSLGQGPEFLIYFQGTGAADDSGLPNDRFFAVRPEGSVSTLKIQRTERGDSAVYLCASSSNRGLIIQYFGAGTRLSVL.

This sequence joins TRBV30 and TRBJ1-5, with TRBD1 identical over 7 bases. V trimming: 4 bases; J trimming: 6 bases; junction bases outside the gene matches: 9. The CDR3 is 14 amino acids. CDR1 is GTSNPN, CDR2 SVGIG, per germline (reference sequence). The CDR3 bases are TGTGCCTGGAACCTAGGACAGGCAGGTCAGCCCCAGCATTTT. This encodes CAWNLGQAGQPQHF.

Note on this clone: This may stem from a read error, because a much larger clone lies one nucleotide away. Additional DNA sequences in this sample encode the identical CDR3. The chain links TRBV6-4 to TRBJ2-3; 10 bases map to TRBD2. The germline V gene encodes CDR1 MRHNA and CDR2 SNTAGT. This CDR3 is built from 15 residues. With 0 bases clipped from V and 4 bases from J, the junction kept 1 base outside the gene matches. CDR3 DNA sequence: TGTGCCAGCAGTGACTCGAGCGGGGGGGCAGATACGCAGTATTTT. This translates into CASSDSSGGADTQYF.

The V call is TRBV7-6, the J call TRBJ1-5; no reliable D call. CDR3 length: 16 residues. Trimming removed 5 bases at V and 2 bases at J, with 16 bases between. Germline V lookup: CDR1 SGHVS, CDR2 FNYEAQ. The CDR3 loop is CASSPVGSPGNQPQHF. For the CDR3, the DNA is TGTGCCAGCAGCCCAGTTGGTTCCCCCGGCAATCAGCCCCAGCATTTT.

The rearrangement links TRBV7-2 to TRBJ1-5, with a possible D match to TRBD1 (5 bases). Germline assignment: CDR1 SGHTA and CDR2 FQGNSA. The V and J ends lost 1 base and 7 bases respectively, with 14 bases between them. The CDR3 runs 15 residues. The CDR3 loop is CASSLGSGVGQPQHF. The CDR3 nucleotides read TGTGCCAGCAGCTTAGGATCGGGGGTCGGACAGCCCCAGCATTTT.

This chain links TRBV5-5 with TRBJ1-1, with 10 bases aligning to TRBD1. CDR1 is SGHKS and CDR2 is YYEKEE in the germline V gene (reference sequence). J gave up 3 bases and V 6 bases, and 20 bases lay outside the gene matches. CDR3 length: 19 residues. The CDR3 region is CASNKAFGTGARSDTEAFF. CDR3 bases: TGTGCCAGCAACAAAGCCTTTGGGACAGGGGCCCGCTCGGACACTGAAGCTTTCTTT.

The chain couples TRBV7-9 to TRBJ1-2, with D unclear. The V gene's germline CDR1 is SEHNR and CDR2 FQNEAQ (reference sequence). V shed 5 bases and J shed 4 bases, with 14 bases lying between them. This CDR3 contains 14 residues. The CDR3 protein is CASSSPDWSYGYTF. CDR3 bases: TGTGCCAGCAGCAGCCCAGATTGGAGCTATGGCTACACCTTC.

The V and J genes are TRBV7-9 and TRBJ2-2; a weak D match, TRBD2 (5 bases). Germline-derived CDR1 and CDR2 are SEHNR and FQNEAQ (reference sequence). V lost 3 bases to trimming and J lost 6 bases, with 11 bases between them. The CDR3 is 14 residues long. In nucleotides, the CDR3 is TGTGCCAGCAGCTTGCTCGGAGGCTCCGGGGAGCTGTTTTTT. Protein: CASSLLGGSGELFF.

The V and J genes are TRBV5-1 and TRBJ2-1; 11 nucleotides align to TRBD1. CDR1 SGHRS and CDR2 YFSETQ come from the germline V gene. The CDR3 covers 15 residues. The V gene end was trimmed by 5 bases and the J gene end by 8 bases; junction bases not matched to a gene: 9. The CDR3 DNA sequence: TGCGCCAGCAGTCGGGACAGGGGGATTCCGGATGAGCAGTTCTTC. It specifies CASSRDRGIPDEQFF.

V and J are TRBV30 and TRBJ1-2; the match to TRBD1 covers 8 bases. Germline CDR1 is GTSNPN and CDR2 is SVGIG (reference sequence). This CDR3 contains 13 residues. As DNA, the CDR3 is TGTGCTGCCCCGGCGACAGGGGACTATGGCTACACCTTC. Amino acid sequence: CAAPATGDYGYTF.